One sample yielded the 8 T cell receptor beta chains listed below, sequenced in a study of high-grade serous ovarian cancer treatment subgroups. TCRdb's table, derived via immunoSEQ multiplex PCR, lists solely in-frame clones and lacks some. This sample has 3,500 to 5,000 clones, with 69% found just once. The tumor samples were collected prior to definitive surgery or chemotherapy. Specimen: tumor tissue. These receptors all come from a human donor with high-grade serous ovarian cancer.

This chain's CDR3 is CAWSVTRDSPFF. In nucleotides, the CDR3 is TGTGCCTGGAGTGTAACCCGGGATTCCCCGTTCTTC. The V call is TRBV30, the J call TRBJ2-1; tentative D call: TRBD2 (5 bases). This CDR3 is 12 amino acids long. Germline values: CDR1 GTSNPN, CDR2 SVGIG (reference sequence). V was clipped by 0 bases and J by 15 bases, with 15 bases between them.

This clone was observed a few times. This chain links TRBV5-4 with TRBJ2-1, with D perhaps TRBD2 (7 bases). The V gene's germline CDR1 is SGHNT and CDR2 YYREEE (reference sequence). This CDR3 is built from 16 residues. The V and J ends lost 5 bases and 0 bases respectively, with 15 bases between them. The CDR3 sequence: CASRKGGGSSYNEQFF. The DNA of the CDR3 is TGTGCCAGCAGAAAGGGCGGGGGCAGCTCCTACAATGAGCAGTTCTTC.

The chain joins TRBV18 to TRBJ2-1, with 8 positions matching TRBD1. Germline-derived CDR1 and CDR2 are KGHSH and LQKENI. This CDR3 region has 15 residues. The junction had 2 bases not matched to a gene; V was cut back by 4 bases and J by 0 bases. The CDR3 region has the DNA TGTGCCAGCTCACTACAGGGGGGCTCCTACAATGAGCAGTTCTTC. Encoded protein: CASSLQGGSYNEQFF.

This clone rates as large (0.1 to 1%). In nucleotides, the CDR3 is TGTGCCAGCAGCTTGGCAACTAATGAAAAACTGTTTTTT. Protein product: CASSLATNEKLFF. The chain combines TRBV5-4 with TRBJ1-4; D is unresolved. Trimming removed 0 bases at V and 0 bases at J, with 0 bases between. The germline CDR1 and CDR2 sequences are SGHNT and YYREEE (reference sequence). The CDR3 has 13 residues.

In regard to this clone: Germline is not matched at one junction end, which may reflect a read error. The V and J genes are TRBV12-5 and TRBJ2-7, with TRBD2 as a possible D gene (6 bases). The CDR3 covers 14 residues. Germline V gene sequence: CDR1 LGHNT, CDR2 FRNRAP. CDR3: CASSLVGGAYEQYF. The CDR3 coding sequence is TGTGCTAGTAGTTTGGTGGGGGGAGCCTACGAGCAGTACTTC.

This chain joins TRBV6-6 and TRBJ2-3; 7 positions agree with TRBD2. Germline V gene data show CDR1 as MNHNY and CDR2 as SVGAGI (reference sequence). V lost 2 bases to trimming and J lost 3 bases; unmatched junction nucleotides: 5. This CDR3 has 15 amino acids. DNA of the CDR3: TGTGCCAGCAGTTACCTAGGGACTAATACAGATACGCAGTATTTT. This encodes CASSYLGTNTDTQYF.

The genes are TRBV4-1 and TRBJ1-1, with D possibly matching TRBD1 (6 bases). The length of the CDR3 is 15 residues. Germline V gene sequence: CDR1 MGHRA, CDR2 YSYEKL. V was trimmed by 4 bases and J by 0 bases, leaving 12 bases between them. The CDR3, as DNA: TGCGCCAGCAGCCTAGGGGGACTTATGAACACTGAAGCTTTCTTT. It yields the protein CASSLGGLMNTEAFF.

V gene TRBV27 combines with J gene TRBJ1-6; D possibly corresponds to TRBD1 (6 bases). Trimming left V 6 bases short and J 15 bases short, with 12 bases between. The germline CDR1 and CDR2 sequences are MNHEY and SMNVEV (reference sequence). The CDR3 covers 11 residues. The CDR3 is CASRTQGILHF. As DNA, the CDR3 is TGTGCCAGCAGAACACAGGGAATCCTCCACTTT.